The following is a T cell receptor beta chain sequence with its context. This CDR3 has 11 amino acids. V lost 4 bases and J 7 bases, leaving 8 bases between the germline ends. CDR1 and CDR2 (germline): SGHNT, YENEEA. These data come from a study of blood T cell repertoires in COVID-19. Patients of the Seattle cohort, enrolled during active infection, were followed longitudinally. Assay: immunoSEQ multiplex PCR; the TCRdb copy retains only in-frame clones and omits some. The profile shows about 420,000 clones, 70% to 90% of them singletons. V usage is TRBV11-3 and J usage is TRBJ2-7; maybe TRBD1 (6 bases). The receptor's source is a man between 18 and 35 years old with COVID-19, enrolled during active disease. The sequencing input was peripheral blood. CDR3 nucleotides: TGTGCCAGCAGCTCCGGACAGGAGCAGTACTTC. It yields the protein CASSSGQEQYF.